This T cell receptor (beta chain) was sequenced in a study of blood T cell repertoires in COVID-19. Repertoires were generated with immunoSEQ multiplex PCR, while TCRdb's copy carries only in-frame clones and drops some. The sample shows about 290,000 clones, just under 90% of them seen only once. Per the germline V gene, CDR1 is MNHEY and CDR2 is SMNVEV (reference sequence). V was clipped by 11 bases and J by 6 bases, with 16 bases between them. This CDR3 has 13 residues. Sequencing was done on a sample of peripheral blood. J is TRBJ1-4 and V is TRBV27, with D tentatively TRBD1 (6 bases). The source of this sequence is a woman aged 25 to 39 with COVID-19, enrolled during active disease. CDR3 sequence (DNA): TGTGCCTCAGCGAGGAGACAGGATGAAAAACTGTTTTTT. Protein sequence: CASARRQDEKLFF.